The 26 T cell receptor beta chains presented below share a single source sample, sequenced in a study of shared clonotypes between healthy human individuals. Method: immunoSEQ multiplex PCR; TCRdb's copy keeps in-frame clones and lacks some. The sample consists of some 200,000 clones, just over 65% of them appearing once. The material sequenced was memory CD4+ T cells sorted from blood. Subset reported: CD45RA-negative fraction. Receptors were obtained from a man aged 25-45 years in good health.

The J gene is TRBJ2-2, the V gene TRBV5-1; TRBD1 might be the D (6 bases). V was clipped by 7 bases and J by 1 base, with 11 bases between them. Germline CDR1 and CDR2: SGHRS and YFSETQ. The CDR3 extends over 14 amino acids. This chain's CDR3 is CASRTQGNTGELFF. Written as DNA, the CDR3 is TGCGCCAGCCGAACACAGGGGAACACCGGGGAGCTGTTTTTT.

This clone was found once. The chain uses TRBV7-2 and TRBJ2-1; the match to TRBD1 covers 7 bases. This CDR3 is built from 16 residues. J lost 3 bases, V lost 4 bases, and 9 bases had no gene match. CDR1 is SGHTA, CDR2 FQGNSA, per germline. The CDR3 region is CASSSQGMGGYNEQFF. Written as DNA, the CDR3 is TGTGCCAGCAGCTCACAGGGGATGGGTGGCTACAATGAGCAGTTCTTC.

V gene TRBV5-4 combines with J gene TRBJ2-3, with 9 bases fitting TRBD2. J was trimmed by 5 bases and V by 2 bases; bases with no gene match: 6. Germline-derived CDR1 and CDR2 are SGHNT and YYREEE (reference sequence). This CDR3 has 15 amino acids. The CDR3 loop is CASSFPAGGGDTQYF. The DNA for the CDR3 is TGTGCCAGCAGCTTCCCAGCGGGAGGAGGAGATACGCAGTATTTT. Using reference TRBV5-4 and TRBJ2-3 for the parts outside the CDR3, the full variable domain is ETGVTQSPTHLIKTRGQQVTLRCSSQSGHNTVSWYQQALGQGPQFIFQYYREEENGRGNFPPRFSGLQFPNYSSELNVNALELDDSALYLCASSFPAGGGDTQYFGPGTRLTVL.

The chain couples TRBV5-8 to TRBJ2-2; 7 bases are a match to TRBD2. This CDR3 is built from 14 residues. In germline, CDR1 is SGHTS, CDR2 YDEGEE. V lost 2 bases to trimming and J lost 7 bases; unmatched junction nucleotides: 5. CDR3 DNA sequence: TGTGCCAGCAGCTTTCGAGCGGGAATCGGGGAGCTGTTTTTT. This codes for CASSFRAGIGELFF.

In DNA form, the CDR3 reads TGCGCCAGCAGCTTGGTGCTAGCGGGAGCTGGGGCCAACGTCCTGACTTTC. Protein: CASSLVLAGAGANVLTF. The J gene is TRBJ2-6, the V gene TRBV5-1; TRBD2 aligns across 10 bases. The CDR3 totals 17 residues. V lost 0 bases, J lost 2 bases, and 2 bases stayed unmatched. Germline lookup yields CDR1 SGHRS and CDR2 YFSETQ.

The chain joins TRBV19 to TRBJ1-5; D is undetermined. The CDR3 is made up of 13 amino acids. The ends were cut back, 1 base at V and 9 bases at J, with 10 bases in the middle. CDR1 LNHDA and CDR2 SQIVND come from the germline V gene (reference sequence). CDR3 protein: CASSIVSRRPQHF. The CDR3, as DNA: TGTGCCAGTAGTATAGTTTCAAGGAGGCCCCAGCATTTT.

The chain has TRBV10-2 and TRBJ2-7; 7 bases are shared with TRBD1. V was pared by 5 bases and J by 7 bases, with 5 bases of the junction left unmatched. The V gene's germline CDR1 is WSHSY and CDR2 SAAADI. CDR3 length: 12 amino acids. The CDR3 coding sequence is TGCGCCAGCAGTACAGGGGTTTATGAGCAGTACTTC. As protein: CASSTGVYEQYF.

The chain carries TRBV4-1 and TRBJ2-2; D ambiguous. V was pared by 3 bases and J by 7 bases, with 12 bases between. This CDR3 comprises 14 residues. Germline CDR1 and CDR2: MGHRA and YSYEKL. The DNA for the CDR3 is TGCGCCAGCAGCCACCTCATCGAGGTCGGGGAGCTGTTTTTT. Translation: CASSHLIEVGELFF.

The DNA for the CDR3 is TGTGCCAGCTCACCAGCGGGGACAGGGGGCTGGGAGCAGTACTTC. It specifies CASSPAGTGGWEQYF. The V gene is TRBV18, the J gene TRBJ2-7; 12 positions match TRBD1. V lost 2 bases to trimming and J lost 7 bases; unmatched junction nucleotides: 6. CDR1 is KGHSH and CDR2 is LQKENI in the germline V gene. This CDR3 has 15 residues.

This clone was recorded many times. The chain joins TRBV5-6 to TRBJ1-1; perhaps TRBD1 as D (6 bases). CDR3 size: 16 residues. Trimming left V 5 bases short and J 0 bases short, with 17 bases between. CDR1 and CDR2 (germline): SGHDT, YYEEEE. This CDR3 is CASRRFTGLMNTEAFF. The DNA of the CDR3 is TGTGCCAGCAGGCGATTTACAGGGCTAATGAACACTGAAGCTTTCTTT.

The CDR3 protein is CASSLSSTEPQHF. In DNA, the CDR3 is TGTGCCAGCAGCTTATCTTCAACGGAGCCCCAGCATTTT. This chain connects TRBV7-2 to TRBJ1-5, with D unclear. The length of the CDR3 is 13 residues. V was trimmed by 2 bases and J by 8 bases, leaving 10 bases between them. Germline loops: CDR1 SGHTA, CDR2 FQGNSA.

This chain uses TRBV18 with TRBJ1-1, with D possibly TRBD1 on 6 matching bases. The V gene lost 2 bases and the J gene lost 4 bases, with 11 bases spanning the gap. The germline V gene encodes CDR1 KGHSH and CDR2 LQKENI. CDR3 size: 14 residues. The CDR3: CASSPNRVATEAFF. The CDR3 DNA follows: TGTGCCAGCTCACCAAACAGGGTTGCCACTGAAGCTTTCTTT. Based on the CDR3 plus reference TRBV18 and TRBJ1-1, the full variable domain is NAGVMQNPRHLVRRRGQEARLRCSPMKGHSHVYWYRQLPEEGLKFMVYLQKENIIDESGMPKERFSAEFPKEGPSILRIQQVVRGDSAAYFCASSPNRVATEAFFGQGTRLTVV.

Note on this clone: The sample holds other DNA sequences that translate to the same CDR3. This chain connects TRBV5-1 to TRBJ1-1; D unresolved. Per germline, CDR1 SGHRS and CDR2 YFSETQ. The CDR3 sequence is 13 residues long. Trimming shortened V by 7 bases and J by 5 bases, and 15 bases separated the two germline ends. The CDR3 coding sequence is TGCGCCAGCGGTGACACCCTGGGAACTGAAGCTTTCTTT. Its protein is CASGDTLGTEAFF.

The rearrangement joins TRBV28 to TRBJ1-2; D not certain. Germline V gene data show CDR1 as MDHEN and CDR2 as SYDVKM. This CDR3 comprises 13 residues. Trimming cost V 2 bases and J 5 bases, with 9 bases left between them. The CDR3 DNA sequence: TGTGCCAGCAGTTTAATAGGAATGTATGGCTACACCTTC. Its translation is CASSLIGMYGYTF.

This chain uses TRBV18 with TRBJ2-1; D is possibly TRBD2 (6 bases). Germline V lookup: CDR1 KGHSH, CDR2 LQKENI. This CDR3 contains 16 residues. V lost 1 base to trimming and J lost 8 bases, with 18 bases between them. CDR3 DNA: TGTGCCAGCTCACCACGGCGGGGCGCGTTTCGTGATGAGCAGTTCTTC. This sequence encodes CASSPRRGAFRDEQFF.

This clone occurred a few times. The chain couples TRBV7-8 to TRBJ2-1; the match to TRBD2 covers 7 bases. CDR3 length: 16 residues. Trimming took 6 bases from V and 2 from J; bases not matched to a gene: 10. CDR1 SGHVS and CDR2 FQNEAQ come from the germline V gene. DNA for the CDR3: TGTGCCAGCAGGAACCAGCGGGGAGGGACCTACAATGAGCAGTTCTTC. It codes for CASRNQRGGTYNEQFF.

This chain joins TRBV5-4 and TRBJ2-7, with TRBD1 matching 7 bases. The CDR3 has 14 residues. The germline CDR1 and CDR2 sequences are SGHNT and YYREEE (reference sequence). The trim removed 6 bases at V and 0 bases at J, leaving 6 bases unmatched. The CDR3 is CASKDRQSSYEQYF. In DNA form, the CDR3 reads TGTGCCAGCAAGGACAGGCAGAGCTCCTACGAGCAGTACTTC.

This chain connects TRBV5-1 to TRBJ2-3, with D possibly matching TRBD1 (6 bases). Trimming stripped 0 bases from V and 0 bases from J, with 11 bases between. CDR3 size: 16 residues. CDR1 and CDR2 from the germline V gene are SGHRS and YFSETQ. CDR3 in amino acids: CASSLDGQLSTDTQYF. The CDR3 nucleotides are TGCGCCAGCAGCTTGGACGGACAGCTAAGCACAGATACGCAGTATTTT.

This clone was counted many times. The rearrangement links TRBV18 to TRBJ2-3; D assignment may be TRBD1 or TRBD2 (5 bases each). Trimming stripped 3 bases from V and 1 base from J, with 5 bases between. CDR1 and CDR2 (germline): KGHSH, LQKENI. The CDR3 consists of 13 residues. CDR3 in DNA: TGTGCCAGCTCACCGGGGGGCACAGATACGCAGTATTTT. It encodes CASSPGGTDTQYF.

V and J are TRBV5-4 and TRBJ2-5; TRBD2 agrees at 9 bases. Trimming cost V 2 bases and J 5 bases; bases outside gene matches: 4. Germline V gene sequence: CDR1 SGHNT, CDR2 YYREEE (reference sequence). The CDR3 has 14 amino acids. CDR3 DNA: TGTGCCAGCAGCTTTAGCGGGAGAAAGGAGACCCAGTACTTC. As protein: CASSFSGRKETQYF.

This chain's CDR3 is CASSLLGLAHPYEQYF. Written as DNA, the CDR3 is TGTGCCAGCAGTTTATTGGGGTTGGCGCACCCCTACGAGCAGTACTTC. The genes are TRBV28 and TRBJ2-7; D unclear. The CDR3 runs 16 residues. CDR1 MDHEN and CDR2 SYDVKM come from the germline V gene. The V end was cut by 1 base, the J end by 2 bases, with 15 bases between.

This clone was detected only a few times. This chain uses TRBV10-3 with TRBJ2-7; D remains unclear. Trimming stripped 0 bases from V and 1 base from J, with 7 bases between. The CDR3 has 14 amino acids. The V gene's germline CDR1 is ENHRY and CDR2 SYGVKD. Written as DNA, the CDR3 is TGTGCCATCAGTGAGTCGCTCTATTCCTACGAGCAGTACTTC. It encodes CAISESLYSYEQYF.

There are a few counts of this clone. V and J are TRBV5-1 and TRBJ2-7; D may match TRBD1 or TRBD2 (5 bases each). V lost 5 bases and J 3 bases, leaving 12 bases between the germline ends. In germline, CDR1 is SGHRS, CDR2 YFSETQ. CDR3 length equals 13 residues. The CDR3 sequence is CASRRDGGYEQYF. CDR3 nucleotides: TGCGCCAGCAGACGGGACGGAGGCTACGAGCAGTACTTC.

The rearrangement uses TRBV5-1 and TRBJ2-5, with D possibly matching TRBD2 (5 bases). Trimming removed 1 base from V and 5 bases from J, with 12 bases in between. Germline V gene lookup returns CDR1 SGHRS and CDR2 YFSETQ. The CDR3 spans 14 residues. The CDR3, as DNA: TGCGCCAGCAGCTTGACGGGCGGAGGCGAGACCCAGTACTTC. Protein: CASSLTGGGETQYF.

J is TRBJ2-1 and V is TRBV2, with D hard to call. V was cut by 1 base and J by 2 bases, with 6 bases left in between. The CDR3 is made up of 14 amino acids. Germline CDR1 and CDR2: SNHLY and FYNNEI. The CDR3 region has the DNA TGTGCCAGCAGTGAAGAGACGACCTACAATGAGCAGTTCTTC. Amino acid sequence: CASSEETTYNEQFF. Variable domain in full (rest from reference TRBV2 and TRBJ2-1): EPEVTQTPSHQVTQMGQEVILRCVPISNHLYFYWYRQILGQKVEFLVSFYNNEISEKSEIFDDQFSVERPDGSNFTLKIRSTKLEDSAMYFCASSEETTYNEQFFGPGTRLTVL.

To note about this clone: One end of the junction fails to match germline, which may point to a read error. V gene TRBV5-4 combines with J gene TRBJ2-1; D call uncertain. This CDR3 contains 11 residues. Germline V gene lookup returns CDR1 SGHNT and CDR2 YYREEE (reference sequence). Written as DNA, the CDR3 is TGTGCCAGCAGCTTCTACTATGAGCAGTTCTTC. This codes for CASSFYYEQFF.